Ten or more counts support the clone carrying this T cell receptor beta chain. No antigen is known for it. In the library, each TCR cDNA molecule bore its own unique molecular identifier. Each CDR3 protein is one row after TCRdb ran MiXCR on the 5' RACE reads. The sample includes roughly 48,000 distinct CDR3 sequences, roughly 5% of them seen just once. These data originate in a study of spatial heterogeneity in lung cancer. About the research overall: Raw sequencing reads included, on average, more than eight appearances of each unique TCR and UMI combination.

The CDR3 extends over 13 amino acids. Germline V lookup: CDR1 MGHDK, CDR2 SYGVNS. V lost 9 bases to trimming and J lost 4 bases, with 13 bases between them. As for time point: sample taken at primary tumor resection. The authors sequenced whole RNA from tumor, nontumor lung or frozen PBMC without sorting. The donor group consisted of roughly 70 patients who had untreated, early-stage non-small cell lung cancer. Regarding the study as a whole: Tumor TCRs that were ubiquitous and expanded showed up in blood more at resection than follow-up.

The sample consisted of PBMCs, taken at surgery. This clonotype was obtained from a male donor with early-stage non-small cell lung cancer. The chain recombines TRBV25-1 with TRBJ1-5; D is ambiguous. CDR3 DNA: TGTGCCAGTGGTGGCCAGGAGAATCAGCCCCAGCATTTT. Its protein product is CASGGQENQPQHF.